This TCR beta chain was recorded in a study of cytomegalovirus exposure and HLA in healthy donors. 13 Jbeta primers and 60 Vbeta primers were used for the PCR. Libraries were prepared by immunoSEQ multiplex PCR; TCRdb keeps only in-frame clonotypes and omits some of them. The sample lists some 150,000 clones; roughly 79% were seen once. From germline, CDR1 is SQVTM and CDR2 ANQGSEA. This CDR3 region has 14 residues. Trimming shortened V by 5 bases and J by 0 bases, and 12 bases separated the two germline ends. The source of this sequence is a male donor in good health and CMV-seronegative. The sample consisted of PBMCs. V usage is TRBV29-1 and J usage is TRBJ2-3, with D possibly being TRBD1 (6 bases). This CDR3 reads CSVTLTGSTDTQYF. The CDR3 nucleotides are TGCAGCGTTACTCTCACAGGGAGCACAGATACGCAGTATTTT.